This T cell receptor beta chain appears in the sequencing data of a study of Ad26.COV2.S vaccination and SARS-CoV-2 variants. For the study at large: Intramuscular Ad26.COV2.S doses were given once or twice, 56 days apart. Study-wide findings and caveats: Spike-specific TCR breadth was greater after Ad26.COV2.S than placebo.

To note about this clone: Its antigen remains unidentified.

The assay was immunoSEQ multiplex PCR, and TCRdb's table has in-frame clones only and misses some. Here the sample spans about 350,000 clones, about 85% being singletons. As for treatment: around 19 received Ad26.COV2.S at low or high dose, single or two shots; several received placebo; per-sample allocation not given. The samples were gathered on day 63 after the first injection of vaccine or placebo. This person who donated was an adult of 18-55 years in Boston. It was Wuhan-strain SARS-CoV-2 spike that the Ad26 vaccine vector expressed. Losses at the gene ends were 7 bases for V and 9 bases for J; bases not matched to a gene: 9. CDR1 and CDR2 from the germline V gene are MDHEN and SYDVKM. CDR3 length: 14 amino acids.

The J gene is TRBJ2-1, the V gene TRBV28, with 10 nucleotides matching TRBD2. The receptor's source is a person between 18 and 65 years old who received the Ad26.COV2.S COVID-19 vaccine or a placebo. The specimen comprised peripheral blood, sampled in a trial of Ad26.COV2.S vaccine versus placebo. In DNA form, the CDR3 reads TGTGCCAGCACGATAATAAGCGGGAGGGGTGAGCAGTTCTTC. Translated: CASTIISGRGEQFF.